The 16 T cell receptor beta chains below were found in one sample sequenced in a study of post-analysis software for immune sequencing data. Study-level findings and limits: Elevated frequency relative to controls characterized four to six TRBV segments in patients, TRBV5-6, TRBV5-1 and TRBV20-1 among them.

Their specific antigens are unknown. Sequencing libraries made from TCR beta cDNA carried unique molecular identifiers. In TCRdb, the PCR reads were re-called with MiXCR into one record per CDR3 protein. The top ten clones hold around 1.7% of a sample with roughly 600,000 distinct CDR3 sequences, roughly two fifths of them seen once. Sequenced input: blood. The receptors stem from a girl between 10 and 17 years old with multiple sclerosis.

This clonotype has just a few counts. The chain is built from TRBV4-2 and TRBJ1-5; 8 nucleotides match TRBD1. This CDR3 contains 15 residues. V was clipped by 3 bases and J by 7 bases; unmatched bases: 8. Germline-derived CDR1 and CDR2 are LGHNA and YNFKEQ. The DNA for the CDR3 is TGTGCCAGCAGCCACGCGACAGGGGAGCGACAGCCCCAGCATTTT. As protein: CASSHATGERQPQHF.

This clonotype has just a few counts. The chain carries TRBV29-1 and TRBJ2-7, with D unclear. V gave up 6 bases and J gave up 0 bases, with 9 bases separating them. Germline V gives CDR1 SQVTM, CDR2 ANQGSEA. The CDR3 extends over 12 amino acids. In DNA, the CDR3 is TGCAGCGTCGCGGACGGCTCCTACGAGCAGTACTTC. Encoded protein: CSVADGSYEQYF.

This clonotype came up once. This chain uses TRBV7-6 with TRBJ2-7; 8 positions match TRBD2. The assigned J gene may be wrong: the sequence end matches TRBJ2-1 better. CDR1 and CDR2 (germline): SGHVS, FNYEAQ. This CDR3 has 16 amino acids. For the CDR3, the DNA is TGTGCCAGCAGCCACTCCCCGGGACTAGACTCCTACGAGCAGTTCTTC. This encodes CASSHSPGLDSYEQFF.

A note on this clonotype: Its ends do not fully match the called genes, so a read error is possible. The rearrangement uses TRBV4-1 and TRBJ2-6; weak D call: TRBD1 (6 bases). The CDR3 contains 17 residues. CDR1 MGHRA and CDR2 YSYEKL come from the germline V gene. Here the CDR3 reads CASSQPGQGSGANILTF. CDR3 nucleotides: TGCGCCAGCAGCCAACCGGGACAAGGCTCTGGGGCCAACATCCTGACTTTC.

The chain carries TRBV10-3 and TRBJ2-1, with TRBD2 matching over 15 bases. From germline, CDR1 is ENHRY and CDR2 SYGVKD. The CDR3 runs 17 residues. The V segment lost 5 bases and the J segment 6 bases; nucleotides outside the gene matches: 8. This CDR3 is CAISLGTSGGYVNEQFF. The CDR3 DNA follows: TGTGCCATCAGTTTGGGGACTAGCGGGGGGTATGTCAATGAGCAGTTCTTC.

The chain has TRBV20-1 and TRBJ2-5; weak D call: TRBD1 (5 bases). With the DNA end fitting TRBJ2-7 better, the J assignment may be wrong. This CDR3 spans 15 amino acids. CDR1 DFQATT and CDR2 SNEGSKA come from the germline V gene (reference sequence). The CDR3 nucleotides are TGCAGTGCTAGAGACCCCGGGCAGGGTATTTACGAGCAGTACTTC. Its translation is CSARDPGQGIYEQYF.

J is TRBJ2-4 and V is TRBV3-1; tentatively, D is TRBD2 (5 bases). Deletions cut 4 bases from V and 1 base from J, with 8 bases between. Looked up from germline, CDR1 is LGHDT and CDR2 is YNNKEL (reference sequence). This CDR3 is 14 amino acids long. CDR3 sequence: CASSPSGAKNIQYF. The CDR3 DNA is TGTGCCAGCAGCCCTTCGGGGGCCAAAAACATTCAGTACTTC.

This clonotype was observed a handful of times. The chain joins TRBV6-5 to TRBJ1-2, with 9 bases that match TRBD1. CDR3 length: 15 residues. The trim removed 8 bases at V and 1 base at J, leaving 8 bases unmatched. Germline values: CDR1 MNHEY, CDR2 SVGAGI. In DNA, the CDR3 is TGTGCCAGCCGTATGCGGGACAGGGTTAACTATGGCTACACCTTC. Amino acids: CASRMRDRVNYGYTF.

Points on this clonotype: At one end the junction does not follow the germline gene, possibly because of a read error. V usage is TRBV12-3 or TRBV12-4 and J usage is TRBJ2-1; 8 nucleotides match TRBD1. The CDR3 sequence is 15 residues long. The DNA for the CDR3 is TGTGCCAGCAGGCCCGGACAGGGAGCCTACAATGGGCAGTTCTTC. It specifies CASRPGQGAYNGQFF.

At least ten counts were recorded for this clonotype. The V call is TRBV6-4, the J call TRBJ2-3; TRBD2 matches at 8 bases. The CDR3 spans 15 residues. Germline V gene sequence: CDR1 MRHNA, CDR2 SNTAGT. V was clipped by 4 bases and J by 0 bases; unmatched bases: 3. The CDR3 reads CASSVLAGSTDTQYF. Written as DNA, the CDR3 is TGTGCCAGCAGTGTCCTAGCGGGCAGCACAGATACGCAGTATTTT.

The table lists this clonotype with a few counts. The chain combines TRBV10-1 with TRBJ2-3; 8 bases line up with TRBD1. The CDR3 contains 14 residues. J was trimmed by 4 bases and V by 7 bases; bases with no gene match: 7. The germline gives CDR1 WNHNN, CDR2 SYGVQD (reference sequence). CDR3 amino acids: CASTDGQGSDTQYF. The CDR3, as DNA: TGCGCCAGCACTGACGGACAGGGTTCAGATACGCAGTATTTT.

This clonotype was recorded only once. The CDR3 protein is CASSSSGGRSNEQFF. Here the CDR3 DNA reads TGTGCCAGCAGCTCCAGCGGGGGGCGGTCGAATGAGCAGTTCTTC. The chain links TRBV7-3 to TRBJ2-1; TRBD2 matches at 9 bases. Per germline, CDR1 SGHTA and CDR2 FQGTGA. V dropped 4 bases and J dropped 7; count of bases not matched to a gene: 8. The CDR3 runs to 15 residues.

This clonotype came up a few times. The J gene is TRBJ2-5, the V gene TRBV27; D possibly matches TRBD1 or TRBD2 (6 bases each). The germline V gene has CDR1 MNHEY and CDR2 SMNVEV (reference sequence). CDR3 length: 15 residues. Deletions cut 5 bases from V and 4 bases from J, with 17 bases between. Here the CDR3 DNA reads TGTGCCAGCAGTCTAGGGGGGATCCGGGCAGAGACCCAGTACTTC. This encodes CASSLGGIRAETQYF.

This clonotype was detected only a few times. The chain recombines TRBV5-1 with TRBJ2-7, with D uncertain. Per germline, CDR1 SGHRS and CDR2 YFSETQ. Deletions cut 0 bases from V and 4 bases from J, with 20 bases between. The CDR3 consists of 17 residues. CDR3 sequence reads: CASSLANSSLPSYEQYF. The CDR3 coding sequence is TGCGCCAGCAGCTTGGCCAACTCGTCTCTCCCGTCGTACGAGCAGTACTTC. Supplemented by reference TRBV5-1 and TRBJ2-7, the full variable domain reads KAGVTQTPRYLIKTRGQQVTLSCSPISGHRSVSWYQQTPGQGLQFLFEYFSETQRNKGNFPGRFSGRQFSNSRSEMNVSTLELGDSALYLCASSLANSSLPSYEQYFGPGTRLTVT.

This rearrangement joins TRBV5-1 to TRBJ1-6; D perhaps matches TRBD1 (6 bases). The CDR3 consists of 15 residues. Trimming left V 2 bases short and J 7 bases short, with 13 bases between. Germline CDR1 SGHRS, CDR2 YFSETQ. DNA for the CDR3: TGCGCCAGCAGCTTTTCCACGGGGGCAAATTCACCCCTCCACTTT. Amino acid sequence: CASSFSTGANSPLHF.

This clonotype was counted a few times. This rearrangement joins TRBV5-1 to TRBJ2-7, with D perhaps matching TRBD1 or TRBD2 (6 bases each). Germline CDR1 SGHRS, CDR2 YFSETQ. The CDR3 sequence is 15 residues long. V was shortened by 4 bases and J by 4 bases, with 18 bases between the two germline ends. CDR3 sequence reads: CASSLEGDLAYEQYF. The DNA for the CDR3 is TGCGCCAGCAGCCTGGAGGGGGACTTAGCTTACGAGCAGTACTTC. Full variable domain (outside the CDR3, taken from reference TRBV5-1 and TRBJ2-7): KAGVTQTPRYLIKTRGQQVTLSCSPISGHRSVSWYQQTPGQGLQFLFEYFSETQRNKGNFPGRFSGRQFSNSRSEMNVSTLELGDSALYLCASSLEGDLAYEQYFGPGTRLTVT.